Sequencing of this T cell receptor beta chain was carried out in a study of memory CD4+ T cells and cytomegalovirus serostatus. Study background: Donors were healthy Belgian adults, 8 to 10 CMV seropositive and about 24 seronegative.

The sort gate was single viable CD3+CD4+CD8-CD45RO+ cells for memory CD4+ T cells. Germline CDR1 is KGHSH and CDR2 is LQKENI. Deletions cut 6 bases from V and 0 bases from J, with 5 bases between. The length of the CDR3 is 12 residues. This clone was observed a single time. The data were produced by immunoSEQ multiplex PCR, yet TCRdb's version contains in-frame clones alone and is incomplete. Among some 95,000 clones listed, over 70% were seen once. Sequenced: memory CD4+ T cells from blood. The chain joins TRBV18 to TRBJ1-2, with D unresolved. The receptor comes from an adult in good health and CMV-seropositive. The CDR3 DNA reads as TGTGCCAGCTCGCCCTCTAACTATGGCTACACCTTC. Protein product: CASSPSNYGYTF.